Listed below are T cell receptor beta chains from one sample, sequenced in a study of blood T cell repertoires in COVID-19. Clones were sequenced by immunoSEQ multiplex PCR, and TCRdb holds only the in-frame ones, with some missing. The table records over 100,000 clones, approximately 90% of them present only once. The source material was peripheral blood. Receptors originate from a man aged 45-65 years with acute or convalescent COVID-19. CDR3s include the opening cysteine and the closing phenylalanine or tryptophan. Fields, in order: clone size, D gene, J gene, V gene, CDR3 protein, CDR3 DNA. The D gene is left open where the match is weak. Only part of the rows carry a size: once, few, many, or a class if the clone is expanded.

>once|TRBD2|TRBJ2-1|TRBV27
CASGLAGGNEQFF
TGTGCCAGCGGGCTAGCGGGGGGGAATGAGCAGTTCTTC
>once|.|TRBJ1-1|TRBV15
CATRLRVSNTEAFF
TGTGCCACCAGGTTGAGAGTGTCGAACACTGAAGCTTTCTTT
>once|.|TRBJ1-5|TRBV18
CASSPGAGRDQPQHF
TGTGCCAGCTCACCAGGGGCCGGTCGCGATCAGCCCCAGCATTTT
>.|TRBD1|TRBJ1-2|TRBV3-1/TRBV3-2
CASSQERTGYGYTF
TGTGCCAGCAGCCAAGAACGGACAGGGTACGGCTACACCTTC
>.|.|TRBJ1-1|TRBV5-6
CASKPTAGGRNTEAFF
TGTGCCAGCAAACCAACCGCCGGGGGGAGGAACACTGAAGCTTTCTTT
>few|.|TRBJ1-1|TRBV9
CASSGGARFLNTEAFF
TGTGCCAGCAGCGGTGGGGCGAGGTTCCTGAACACTGAAGCTTTCTTT
>.|.|TRBJ2-7|TRBV5-8
CASSFNAGAYEQYF
TGTGCCAGCAGCTTTAATGCAGGGGCCTACGAGCAGTACTTC
>.|TRBD1|TRBJ1-4|TRBV7-2
CASSARTGRDEKLFF
TGTGCCAGCAGCGCCCGGACAGGGCGGGATGAAAAACTGTTTTTT
>.|TRBD1|TRBJ1-2|TRBV5-1
CASRQTQGAYGYTF
TGCGCCAGCAGACAGACCCAGGGGGCCTATGGCTACACCTTC
>once|.|TRBJ1-3|TRBV18
CASSQDFSGNTIYF
TGTGCCAGCTCACAGGACTTCTCTGGAAACACCATATATTTT
>.|.|TRBJ1-5|TRBV5-1
CASSLDRDQPQHF
TGCGCCAGCAGCTTGGATCGAGATCAGCCCCAGCATTTT
>.|.|TRBJ1-3|TRBV5-6
CASSLRSYSGNTIYF
TGTGCCAGCAGCTTGAGGAGCTACTCTGGAAACACCATATATTTT
>.|.|TRBJ1-6|TRBV6-5
CASSYGGTYNSPLHF
TGTGCCAGCAGTTACGGCGGGACCTATAATTCACCCCTCCACTTT
>.|.|TRBJ1-5|TRBV19
CASSMGSGLDQPQHF
TGTGCCAGTAGTATGGGATCAGGGCTTGATCAGCCCCAGCATTTT
>.|.|TRBJ1-2|TRBV7-8
CASSPDSTYGYTF
TGTGCCAGCAGCCCCGACAGCACCTATGGCTACACCTTC
>.|.|TRBJ1-6|TRBV27
CASSFWQARDSPLHF
TGTGCCAGCAGTTTTTGGCAGGCCAGAGATTCACCCCTCCACTTT
>.|.|TRBJ1-1|TRBV30
CAWSVKAATEAFF
TGTGCCTGGAGTGTAAAAGCGGCCACTGAAGCTTTCTTT
>.|.|TRBJ1-1|TRBV5-4
CASSLSSTNTEAFF
TGTGCCAGCAGCCTTAGCAGCACGAACACTGAAGCTTTCTTT
>.|.|TRBJ1-5|TRBV15
CATSRVGRVANQPQHF
TGTGCCACCAGCAGAGTAGGCAGGGTAGCAAATCAGCCCCAGCATTTT
>.|.|TRBJ2-3|TRBV11-2
CASSLSGTPTDTQYF
TGTGCCAGCAGCCTTAGCGGCACTCCCACAGATACGCAGTATTTT
>.|.|TRBJ1-3|TRBV5-6
CASSLEVASQVGNTIYF
TGTGCCAGCAGCTTGGAGGTTGCGTCGCAGGTCGGAAACACCATATATTTT
>.|.|TRBJ2-1|TRBV4-2
CASSQIQANYNEQFF
TGTGCCAGCAGCCAAATACAGGCGAACTACAATGAGCAGTTCTTC
>.|.|TRBJ1-3|TRBV7-2
CASSLVSGHGNTIYF
TGTGCCAGCAGCCTAGTCAGCGGTCATGGAAACACCATATATTTT
>.|.|TRBJ1-2|TRBV5-1
CASSLGAGTYGYTF
TGCGCCAGCAGCTTGGGGGCGGGAACCTATGGCTACACCTTC
>.|.|TRBJ1-5|TRBV19
CASKEFNQPQHF
TGTGCCAGTAAAGAGTTCAATCAGCCCCAGCATTTT
>.|TRBD1|TRBJ1-6|TRBV27
CASGWTGGNSPLHF
TGTGCCAGCGGCTGGACAGGGGGAAATTCACCCCTCCACTTT
>.|TRBD1|TRBJ2-5|TRBV30
CAGNRDSQETQYF
TGTGCCGGTAACCGGGACAGTCAAGAGACCCAGTACTTC
>.|TRBD2|TRBJ2-1|TRBV7-9
CASSLGGLAGVRNEQFF
TGTGCCAGCAGCTTAGGGGGACTAGCGGGGGTTCGGAATGAGCAGTTCTTC
>.|TRBD1|TRBJ1-1|TRBV2
CASSYSGGSGTEAFF
TGTGCCAGCAGTTACTCAGGGGGCTCGGGCACTGAAGCTTTCTTT